A selection of T cell receptor beta chains follows, all from one sample in a study of Graves' ophthalmopathy and Graves' hyperthyroidism. TCRdb reanalysed the multiplex PCR reads using MiXCR and keeps one entry per CDR3 protein. The data hold over a million distinct CDR3 sequences, with about 38% observed a single time. Sequenced: peripheral blood or thyroid tissue (not recorded which). The receptor set was obtained from an adult man with Graves' hyperthyroidism. The conserved cysteine and the conserved F or W are not part of the CDR3 here.

v_call,cdr3_aa
TRBV6-5,ASMRTGTLGTQY
TRBV25-1,ASSEYLSNTIY
TRBV7-9,ASSASTNEKLF
TRBV19,ASSPQGGFTGELF
TRBV9,ASSVVPASWGTQY
TRBV5-1,ASSSLAFGTGGSYEQY
TRBV28,ASTTGGASVSYEQY
TRBV7-8,ASNPRRDGGETQY
TRBV10-3,AISGGTSADTQY
TRBV10-2,ASVYRAGSYEQY
TRBV6-2/TRBV6-3,ASSYVSGNLQETQY
TRBV20-1,SAPDPRGDTDSPLH
TRBV7-9,ASSLDRSRVREQY
TRBV15,ATSRDRAGGISFYEQY
TRBV7-9,ASSLEAGAYVLT
TRBV12-3/TRBV12-4,ASSPRSWSSVGELF
TRBV20-1,SATQEEGTWETQY
TRBV10-3,AISEGQGAH
TRBV5-6,ASTRLGRTAEELF
TRBV2,ASSERSTGELF
TRBV7-6,ASSSPLLGEQY
TRBV9,ASSTRDSETNSPLH
TRBV6-2/TRBV6-3,ASRQDSGNQPQH
TRBV11-1,ASSQGLGGSNEKLF
TRBV7-2,ASKVAFHTDTQY
TRBV24-1,ATSEYPAGEQY
TRBV29-1,STRQGAMYEQY
TRBV5-1,ASSPSGGPDTQY
TRBV7-9,ASSLAGAHPQAF
TRBV4-3,ASSQVSQRGSPLH
TRBV10-3,AIGRMNTGELS
TRBV28,ASSFRGVGYEQY
TRBV14,ASSQDPRGGYGYT
TRBV10-3,AISSLGGSNQPQH
TRBV10-3,AIGGQGIYSNQPQH
TRBV5-6,ASSPGTAIYEQY
TRBV11-3,ASSLDPGVAFYEQY
TRBV29-1,SVGGGADSPLH
TRBV7-2,ASSYPLDTGVRNQPQH
TRBV19,ASKWGGNQPQH
TRBV7-9,ASSPLGGRGTEAF
TRBV7-9,ASSWLAGAETQY
TRBV10-3,AISVKGRAYEQY
TRBV5-1,ASSLVGNLYEQY
TRBV14,ASSTGLGGTQY
TRBV6-6,ASSTRGGAVNTEAF
TRBV19,ASSDRGQGGELF
TRBV7-9,ASSSALNTEAF